Listed below are T cell receptor beta chains from one sample, sequenced in a study of cytomegalovirus exposure and HLA in healthy donors. Here immunoSEQ multiplex PCR was the method, and the copy in TCRdb shows in-frame clones only, minus some. The table records some 140,000 clones, 85% to 90% of them present only once. Material: PBMCs. The receptors were gathered from a woman in her twenties or thirties in good health and CMV-seropositive. The conserved cysteine and the conserved F or W are not part of the CDR3 here. Fields, in order: J gene, V gene, CDR3 protein.

J gene: TRBJ1-1
V gene: TRBV30
CDR3 protein: AWSWGSGEAF

J gene: TRBJ2-2
V gene: TRBV10-3
CDR3 protein: AIGPDRVGELF

J gene: TRBJ1-4
V gene: TRBV7-9
CDR3 protein: ASSFPDRGGKKLF

J gene: TRBJ1-1
V gene: TRBV5-4
CDR3 protein: ASSLEQRASDTEAF

J gene: TRBJ2-5
V gene: TRBV10-3
CDR3 protein: AISGAGETQY

J gene: TRBJ2-2
V gene: TRBV28
CDR3 protein: ASSFGWQGEETGELF

J gene: TRBJ1-6
V gene: TRBV5-1
CDR3 protein: ASSLVAGAYNSPLH

J gene: TRBJ2-3
V gene: TRBV5-1
CDR3 protein: ASRGSIGTDTQY

J gene: TRBJ1-2
V gene: TRBV7-9
CDR3 protein: ASSLGTGAYRYT

J gene: TRBJ1-6
V gene: TRBV7-9
CDR3 protein: SSSPGVSSPLH

J gene: TRBJ2-5
V gene: TRBV5-1
CDR3 protein: ASSLAQTIGVLETQY

J gene: TRBJ1-3
V gene: TRBV2
CDR3 protein: ASSDGTAGNTIY

J gene: TRBJ1-1
V gene: TRBV21-1
CDR3 protein: ASSRVTATEAF

J gene: TRBJ2-1
V gene: TRBV11-3
CDR3 protein: ASSLRSASGREEQF

J gene: TRBJ2-1
V gene: TRBV28
CDR3 protein: ASSPGTLILPF

J gene: TRBJ1-2
V gene: TRBV6-5
CDR3 protein: ASSPAGRGAGYT

J gene: TRBJ1-6
V gene: TRBV19
CDR3 protein: ASSHTLHGSSYNSPLH

J gene: TRBJ2-7
V gene: TRBV27
CDR3 protein: ASSWTGGMNEQY

J gene: TRBJ1-1
V gene: TRBV18
CDR3 protein: ASSPPQGKNTEAF

J gene: TRBJ2-1
V gene: TRBV29-1
CDR3 protein: SAAGGLGWNEQF

J gene: TRBJ1-4
V gene: TRBV6-6
CDR3 protein: ASSYVQNEKLF

J gene: TRBJ2-7
V gene: TRBV28
CDR3 protein: ASRVRRGGLGEQY

J gene: TRBJ2-5
V gene: TRBV6-5
CDR3 protein: ASSYGVASETQY

J gene: TRBJ2-3
V gene: TRBV9
CDR3 protein: ASSLQGSSSSDTQY

J gene: TRBJ1-5
V gene: TRBV4-1
CDR3 protein: ASSQVGQNQPQH

J gene: TRBJ1-4
V gene: TRBV27
CDR3 protein: ASSHRDAGEKLF

J gene: TRBJ1-2
V gene: TRBV6-5
CDR3 protein: ASSEDPANYGYT